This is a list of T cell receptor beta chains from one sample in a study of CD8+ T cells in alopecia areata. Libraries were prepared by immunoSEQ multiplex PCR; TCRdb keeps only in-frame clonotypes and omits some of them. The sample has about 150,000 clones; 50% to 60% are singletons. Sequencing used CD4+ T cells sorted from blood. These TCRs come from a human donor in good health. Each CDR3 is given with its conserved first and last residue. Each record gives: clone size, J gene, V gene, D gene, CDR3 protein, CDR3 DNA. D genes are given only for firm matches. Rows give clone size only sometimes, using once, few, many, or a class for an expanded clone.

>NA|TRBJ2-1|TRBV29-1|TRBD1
CSVRARGLRGSGQFF
TGCAGCGTTCGGGCTAGGGGGCTTCGGGGCAGTGGGCAGTTCTTC
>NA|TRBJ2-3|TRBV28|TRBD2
CASHNSGSTDTQYF
TGTGCCAGCCACAATAGCGGGAGCACAGATACGCAGTATTTT
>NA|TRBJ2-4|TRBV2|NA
CASSEQRIAKNIQYF
TGTGCCAGCAGTGAACAGAGAATAGCCAAAAACATTCAGTACTTC
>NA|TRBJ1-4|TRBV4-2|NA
CASSQETGDEKLFF
TGTGCCAGCAGCCAAGAAACGGGTGATGAAAAACTGTTTTTT
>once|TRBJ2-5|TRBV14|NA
CASSQGRGSETQYF
TGTGCCAGCAGCCAAGGGAGAGGATCTGAGACCCAGTACTTC
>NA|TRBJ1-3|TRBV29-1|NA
CSVTRGVSGNTIYF
TGCAGCGTCACCCGTGGGGTCTCTGGAAACACCATATATTTT
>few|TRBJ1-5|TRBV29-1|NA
CSVGNRGNQPQHF
TGCAGCGTTGGAAATCGGGGGAATCAGCCCCAGCATTTT
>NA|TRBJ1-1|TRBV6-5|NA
CASFRRAGTEAFF
TGTGCCAGCTTTCGCAGGGCGGGCACTGAAGCTTTCTTT
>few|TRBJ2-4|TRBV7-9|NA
CASSLLGLAKNIQYF
TGTGCCAGCAGCCTACTTGGACTAGCCAAAAACATTCAGTACTTC
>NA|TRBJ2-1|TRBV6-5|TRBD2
CASSSLGTNDEQFF
TGTGCCAGCAGTTCGCTCGGGACTAACGATGAGCAGTTCTTC
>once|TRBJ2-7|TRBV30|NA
CAWKPPGRNPMEQYF
TGTGCCTGGAAGCCACCGGGACGAAACCCGATGGAGCAGTACTTC
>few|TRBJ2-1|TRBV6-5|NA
CASSHLGRNEQFF
TGTGCCAGCAGCCACCTGGGGCGGAATGAGCAGTTCTTC
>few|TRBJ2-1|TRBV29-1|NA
CSVDMGSYNEQFF
TGCAGCGTTGATATGGGATCCTACAATGAGCAGTTCTTC
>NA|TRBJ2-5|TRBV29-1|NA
CSVWIYETQYF
TGCAGCGTTTGGATTTACGAGACCCAGTACTTC
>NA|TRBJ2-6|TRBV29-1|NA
CSVVGRDGANVLTF
TGCAGCGTTGTGGGAAGGGATGGGGCCAACGTCCTGACTTTC
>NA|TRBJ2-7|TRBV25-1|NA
CASRQGYEQYF
TGTGCCAGCAGGCAGGGGTACGAGCAGTACTTC
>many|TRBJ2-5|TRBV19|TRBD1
CASSMLGTAKETQYF
TGTGCCAGTAGCATGCTCGGGACAGCAAAAGAGACCCAGTACTTC
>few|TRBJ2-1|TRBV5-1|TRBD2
CASRLTSGSKNEQFF
TGCGCCAGCCGATTGACTAGCGGGAGCAAAAATGAGCAGTTCTTC
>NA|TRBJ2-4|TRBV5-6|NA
CASSLAFRGKVAKNIQYF
TGTGCCAGCAGCTTGGCTTTTAGGGGGAAGGTAGCCAAAAACATTCAGTACTTC
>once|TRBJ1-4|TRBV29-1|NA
CSVCGVNEKLFF
TGCAGCGTTTGCGGCGTTAATGAAAAACTGTTTTTT
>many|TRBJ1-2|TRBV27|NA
CASKAGRGRYTF
TGTGCCAGCAAGGCGGGCAGGGGCCGCTACACCTTC
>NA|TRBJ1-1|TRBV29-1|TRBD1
CSVYSTGGHTEAFF
TGCAGCGTTTATTCCACAGGGGGCCACACTGAAGCTTTCTTT
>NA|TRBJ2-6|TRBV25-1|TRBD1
CASSGQGAPGANVLTF
TGTGCCAGCAGTGGACAGGGGGCCCCCGGGGCCAACGTCCTGACTTTC
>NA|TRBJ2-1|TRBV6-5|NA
CATSDYNEQFF
TGTGCCACCAGTGACTACAATGAGCAGTTCTTC
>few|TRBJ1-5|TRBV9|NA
CASSVGGYNQPQHF
TGTGCCAGCAGCGTAGGAGGGTACAATCAGCCCCAGCATTTT
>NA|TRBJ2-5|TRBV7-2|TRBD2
CASRLGAGGPETQYF
TGTGCCAGCAGACTCGGAGCGGGAGGGCCGGAGACCCAGTACTTC
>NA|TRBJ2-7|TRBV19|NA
CASSIPGTLSYEQYF
TGTGCCAGTAGTATCCCCGGGACACTATCCTACGAGCAGTACTTC
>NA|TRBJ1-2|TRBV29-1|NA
CSVGRGRLNGYTF
TGCAGCGTTGGTCGGGGGCGGCTAAATGGCTACACCTTC
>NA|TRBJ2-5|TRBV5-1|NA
CASSFKETQYF
TGCGCCAGCAGCTTTAAAGAGACCCAGTACTTC
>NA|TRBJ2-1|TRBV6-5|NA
CASSGGPDNEQFF
TGTGCCAGCAGTGGAGGACCTGACAATGAGCAGTTCTTC
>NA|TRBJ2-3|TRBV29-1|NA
CSVGHHTDTQYF
TGCAGCGTTGGACACCACACAGATACGCAGTATTTT
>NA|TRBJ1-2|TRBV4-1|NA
CASSQVARDPSYGYTF
TGCGCCAGCAGCCAAGTTGCCAGGGACCCCTCTTATGGCTACACCTTC
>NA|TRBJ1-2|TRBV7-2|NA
CASSFPNSGYTF
TGTGCCAGCAGCTTCCCGAATTCAGGCTACACCTTC
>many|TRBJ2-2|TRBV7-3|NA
CASSLMSDRRHTGELFF
TGTGCCAGCAGCTTAATGTCCGACAGGCGTCACACCGGGGAGCTGTTTTTT
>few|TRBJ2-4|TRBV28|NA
CASSFAENIQYF
TGTGCCAGCAGTTTTGCTGAAAACATTCAGTACTTC
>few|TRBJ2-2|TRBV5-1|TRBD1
CASSLGQGPTGELFF
TGCGCCAGCAGCTTGGGACAGGGCCCCACCGGGGAGCTGTTTTTT
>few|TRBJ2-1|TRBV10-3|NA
CASQLGPIYNEQFF
TGTGCCTCACAGTTGGGACCCATTTACAATGAGCAGTTCTTC
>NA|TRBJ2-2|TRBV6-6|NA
CASRVAENTGELFF
TGTGCCAGCAGGGTAGCGGAGAACACCGGGGAGCTGTTTTTT
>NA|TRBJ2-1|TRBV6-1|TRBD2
CASSLAGDPYNEQFF
TGTGCCAGCAGTTTAGCGGGAGACCCCTACAATGAGCAGTTCTTC
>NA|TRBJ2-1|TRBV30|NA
CAWSVGADEQFF
TGTGCCTGGAGTGTAGGAGCGGATGAGCAGTTCTTC
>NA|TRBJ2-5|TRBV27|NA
CASSLSPPSTKTQYF
TGTGCCAGCAGTTTGTCCCCGCCTAGTACGAAGACCCAGTACTTC
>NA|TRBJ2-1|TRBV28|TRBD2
CASTSGSYNEQFF
TGTGCCAGTACTAGCGGCTCCTACAATGAGCAGTTCTTC
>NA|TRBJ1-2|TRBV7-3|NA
CASSLGTAPAGYTF
TGTGCCAGCAGCTTAGGGACCGCGCCGGCTGGCTACACCTTC
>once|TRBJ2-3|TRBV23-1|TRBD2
CASSQSRERESEDTQYF
TGCGCCAGCAGTCAATCGAGGGAGCGGGAGTCTGAAGATACGCAGTATTTT
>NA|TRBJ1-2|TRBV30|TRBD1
CAWSRRQGSYGYTF
TGTGCCTGGAGCCGAAGACAGGGTTCCTATGGCTACACCTTC
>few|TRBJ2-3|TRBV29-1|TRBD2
CSGGLAGPTDTQYF
TGCAGCGGGGGACTAGCGGGACCCACAGATACGCAGTATTTT
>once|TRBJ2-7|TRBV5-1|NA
CASSFTVSYEQYF
TGCGCCAGCAGCTTTACCGTGTCCTACGAGCAGTACTTC